Following are 21 T cell receptor beta chains from one sample sequenced in a study of blood T cell repertoires in COVID-19. The assay was immunoSEQ multiplex PCR, and TCRdb's table has in-frame clones only and misses some. This table holds approximately 120,000 clones, more than 65% found once. Sequencing was performed on peripheral blood. The receptors derive from a woman older than 75 with active or convalescent COVID-19.

This clone was counted once. The rearrangement links TRBV28 to TRBJ1-1, with TRBD1 identical over 8 bases. The junction had 5 bases not matched to a gene; V was cut back by 4 bases and J by 7 bases. The CDR3 spans 13 residues. Per germline, CDR1 MDHEN and CDR2 SYDVKM. The CDR3 DNA follows: TGTGCCAGCAGTTCAGGACAGGGTAGTGAAGCTTTCTTT. This translates into CASSSGQGSEAFF.

This rearrangement joins TRBV10-3 to TRBJ1-3, with 8 bases fitting TRBD1. The CDR3 is 15 amino acids. CDR1 is ENHRY and CDR2 is SYGVKD in the germline V gene. Trimming at V came to 7 bases and at J to 2 bases, leaving 7 bases not matched to a gene. The CDR3 protein is CAITSGQVAGNTIYF. CDR3 DNA: TGTGCCATCACCTCGGGACAGGTCGCTGGAAACACCATATATTTT.

The chain recombines TRBV19 with TRBJ2-3; TRBD1 might be the D (6 bases). The V gene lost 5 bases and the J gene lost 2 bases, with 11 bases spanning the gap. The CDR3 extends over 14 amino acids. Germline V lookup: CDR1 LNHDA, CDR2 SQIVND (reference sequence). The DNA of the CDR3 is TGTGCCAGTAGTCCTAGGGGGTTCACAGATACGCAGTATTTT. This codes for CASSPRGFTDTQYF. Complete variable domain (other parts from reference TRBV19 and TRBJ2-3): DGGITQSPKYLFRKEGQNVTLSCEQNLNHDAMYWYRQDPGQGLRLIYYSQIVNDFQKGDIAEGYSVSREKKESFPLTVTSAQKNPTAFYLCASSPRGFTDTQYFGPGTRLTVL.

The chain couples TRBV18 to TRBJ2-1; 10 nucleotides match TRBD1. The CDR3 loop spans 14 amino acids. After removal of 5 bases from V and 10 bases from J, the junction contained 8 bases not matched to a gene. In germline, CDR1 is KGHSH, CDR2 LQKENI. CDR3 nucleotides: TGTGCCAGCTCATACGGGACAGGGGATAGAGAGCAGTTCTTC. Translated: CASSYGTGDREQFF.

This chain joins TRBV5-5 and TRBJ1-1; 10 bases agree with TRBD1. Germline CDR1 SGHKS, CDR2 YYEKEE (reference sequence). The length of the CDR3 is 17 residues. V shed 0 bases, J shed 6 bases, and the junction held 11 bases outside the gene matches. CDR3 in DNA: TGTGCCAGCAGCTTGGTGACAGGGGGCCCCCCGGGGGCTGAAGCTTTCTTT. Translating it yields CASSLVTGGPPGAEAFF.

J is TRBJ2-1 and V is TRBV5-1; TRBD2 matches at 7 bases. In germline, CDR1 is SGHRS, CDR2 YFSETQ. There are 19 residues in the CDR3. The ends lost 2 bases at V and 2 bases at J; junction bases unmatched: 16. DNA for the CDR3: TGCGCCAGCAGCTTTACTTTTTATATCCTAGCGGACCCCTACAATGAGCAGTTCTTC. It is translated as CASSFTFYILADPYNEQFF.

The J gene is TRBJ1-2, the V gene TRBV25-1; D gene unclear. Trimming shortened V by 1 base and J by 6 bases, and 12 bases separated the two germline ends. The germline CDR1 and CDR2 sequences are MGHDK and SYGVNS. The CDR3 sequence is 14 residues long. The CDR3 DNA sequence: TGTGCCAGCAGTGAATTTGACCCAGCGGATGGCTACACCTTC. This codes for CASSEFDPADGYTF.

This clone was counted between two and nine times. V gene TRBV19 combines with J gene TRBJ1-1, with unresolved D. The CDR3 extends over 13 amino acids. Trimming cost V 3 bases and J 4 bases, with 9 bases left between them. Germline CDR1 LNHDA, CDR2 SQIVND (reference sequence). CDR3 protein: CASSIKGSTEAFF. DNA for the CDR3: TGTGCCAGTAGTATTAAAGGGAGCACTGAAGCTTTCTTT.

This clone came up a few times. V and J are TRBV7-6 and TRBJ2-2, with 10 positions matching TRBD2. The CDR3 contains 15 residues. The junction had 5 bases not matched to a gene; V was cut back by 6 bases and J by 4 bases. Germline V CDR1 and CDR2: SGHVS, FNYEAQ. The CDR3 DNA reads TGTGCCAGCAGACCAGAGCGGGGGGGCACCGGGGAGCTGTTTTTT. Its translation: CASRPERGGTGELFF.

The CDR3 coding sequence is TGTGCCAGCAGCTCAACCGCAGGGCGGTTCTACAATGAGCAGTTCTTC. Residues: CASSSTAGRFYNEQFF. V and J are TRBV7-2 and TRBJ2-1, with D possibly being TRBD1 (5 bases). CDR3 length: 16 amino acids. V was shortened by 4 bases and J by 3 bases, with 16 bases between the two germline ends. The germline V gene has CDR1 SGHTA and CDR2 FQGNSA.

The V and J genes are TRBV5-4 and TRBJ2-7, with 9 bases identical to TRBD2. The CDR3 runs 15 residues. With 2 bases clipped from V and 1 base from J, the junction kept 4 bases outside the gene matches. Germline V gene lookup returns CDR1 SGHNT and CDR2 YYREEE (reference sequence). CDR3 DNA: TGTGCCAGCAGCTTATCGAGCGGGAGGTCCTACGAGCAGTACTTC. Translation: CASSLSSGRSYEQYF.

This sequence joins TRBV11-2 and TRBJ2-2, with D unclear. This CDR3 has 13 amino acids. The germline V and J ends were trimmed by 5 bases and 7 bases, with 11 bases remaining between them. The V gene's germline CDR1 is SGHAT and CDR2 FQNNGV. The CDR3 here is CASSPLGDGELFF. Written as DNA, the CDR3 is TGTGCCAGCAGCCCCCTCGGAGACGGGGAGCTGTTTTTT.

The genes are TRBV24-1 and TRBJ2-1; the D gene is possibly TRBD2 (5 bases). The CDR3 is made up of 15 amino acids. Germline V CDR1 and CDR2: KGHDR, SFDVKD. Trimming cost V 3 bases and J 4 bases, with 12 bases left between them. This CDR3 reads CATSDHLGRYNEQFF. The CDR3 DNA reads as TGTGCCACCAGTGATCACCTAGGGAGATACAATGAGCAGTTCTTC.

In regard to this clone: One end of the junction does not line up with germline, which may come from a read error. The chain recombines TRBV30 with TRBJ1-4, with 10 bases lining up with TRBD1. Looked up from germline, CDR1 is GTSNPN and CDR2 is SVGIG (reference sequence). The CDR3 loop spans 14 amino acids. The DNA of the CDR3 is TGTGCATGGAGTACGGGACAGGGGCGCGAAAAACTGTTTTTT. Encoded protein: CAWSTGQGREKLFF.

The chain carries TRBV19 and TRBJ2-2; TRBD2 matches 9 bases. V dropped 8 bases and J dropped 6; count of bases not matched to a gene: 10. The CDR3 contains 15 residues. Germline V lookup: CDR1 LNHDA, CDR2 SQIVND (reference sequence). As DNA, the CDR3 is TGTGCCAGTGCGCGGGAGGGCCGCCCTCCCGGGGAGCTGTTTTTT. Translation: CASAREGRPPGELFF. Full variable domain (rest looked up from reference TRBV19 and TRBJ2-2): DGGITQSPKYLFRKEGQNVTLSCEQNLNHDAMYWYRQDPGQGLRLIYYSQIVNDFQKGDIAEGYSVSREKKESFPLTVTSAQKNPTAFYLCASAREGRPPGELFFGEGSRLTVL.

The V call is TRBV5-6, the J call TRBJ1-4, with 7 bases aligning to TRBD1. Germline CDR1 and CDR2: SGHDT and YYEEEE. Unmatched junction bases numbered 6, after V lost 4 bases and J lost 3 bases. The CDR3 is 15 residues long. In nucleotides, the CDR3 is TGTGCCAGCAGCAGACAGGGTGTGTCTAATGAAAAACTGTTTTTT. This codes for CASSRQGVSNEKLFF.

The chain combines TRBV19 with TRBJ2-2; 9 bases are a match to TRBD1. After removal of 5 bases from V and 3 bases from J, the junction contained 7 bases not matched to a gene. The CDR3 spans 16 residues. Germline V gives CDR1 LNHDA, CDR2 SQIVND (reference sequence). CDR3 DNA: TGTGCCAGTAGTGCCCCCGGGACAGGGTACACCGGGGAGCTGTTTTTT. It codes for CASSAPGTGYTGELFF.

This clone was observed a single time. The rearrangement joins TRBV7-9 to TRBJ1-4; the match to TRBD1 covers 7 bases. The germline V gene encodes CDR1 SEHNR and CDR2 FQNEAQ (reference sequence). J lost 7 bases, V lost 3 bases, and 5 bases had no gene match. The CDR3 runs to 14 residues. CDR3 DNA: TGTGCCAGCAGCTTTATGGCAGGGGGTGAAAAACTGTTTTTT. As protein: CASSFMAGGEKLFF.

The chain couples TRBV27 to TRBJ2-6, with 7 nucleotides matching TRBD1. This CDR3 has 15 amino acids. The germline gives CDR1 MNHEY, CDR2 SMNVEV (reference sequence). Trimming took 3 bases from V and 4 from J; bases not matched to a gene: 3. CDR3 nucleotides: TGTGCCAGCAGTTTTAGGGGGCTCGGGGCCAACGTCCTGACTTTC. It is translated as CASSFRGLGANVLTF.

In this sample, this clone turned up a few times. The CDR3 region has the DNA TGTGCCAGCAGGCAAAGCGTCCTAGCGGACCCTCAGTTCTTC. It codes for CASRQSVLADPQFF. The rearrangement uses TRBV6-5 and TRBJ2-1, with 7 positions matching TRBD2. The CDR3 is made up of 14 amino acids. Germline V CDR1 and CDR2: MNHEY, SVGAGI. The ends lost 6 bases at V and 13 bases at J; junction bases unmatched: 15.

V and J are TRBV5-1 and TRBJ1-1; TRBD1 matches at 8 bases. Trimming at V came to 6 bases and at J to 1 base, leaving 5 bases not matched to a gene. The V gene's germline CDR1 is SGHRS and CDR2 YFSETQ. This CDR3 region has 14 residues. In DNA form, the CDR3 reads TGCGCCAGCAAGTGGGGACAGGCGAACACTGAAGCTTTCTTT. This codes for CASKWGQANTEAFF.